This T cell receptor beta chain appears in the sequencing data of a study of T cells in localized non-small cell lung cancer. Sequencing was performed with immunoSEQ multiplex PCR; in TCRdb, only in-frame clones are kept and a portion is missing. Found here are 26,000 or so clones, around 85% of them singletons; the top ten hold around 15%. CDR3 length: 14 residues. Germline CDR1 MNHEY, CDR2 SMNVEV (reference sequence). V dropped 5 bases and J dropped 5 bases, with 13 bases sitting between them. Study observations and caveats: Heterogeneity remains possible because sequencing was limited to only one tumor region. Adjacent lung was found to contain a median approximately 50 of the top 100 tumor clones. Uninvolved adjacent lung showed peak T cell clonality, exceeding tumor.

Notes on this clone: Its antigen is as yet unknown.

The specimen comprised peripheral blood, sampled before any cancer treatment. This receptor was obtained from a female donor of 60 years or more with stage II squamous cell lung carcinoma. The V gene is TRBV27, the J gene TRBJ2-1; D may be TRBD1 or TRBD2 (5 bases each). In nucleotides, the CDR3 is TGTGCCAGCAGTCCCTGGGGGAGTCACAATGAGCAGTTCTTC. It encodes CASSPWGSHNEQFF.